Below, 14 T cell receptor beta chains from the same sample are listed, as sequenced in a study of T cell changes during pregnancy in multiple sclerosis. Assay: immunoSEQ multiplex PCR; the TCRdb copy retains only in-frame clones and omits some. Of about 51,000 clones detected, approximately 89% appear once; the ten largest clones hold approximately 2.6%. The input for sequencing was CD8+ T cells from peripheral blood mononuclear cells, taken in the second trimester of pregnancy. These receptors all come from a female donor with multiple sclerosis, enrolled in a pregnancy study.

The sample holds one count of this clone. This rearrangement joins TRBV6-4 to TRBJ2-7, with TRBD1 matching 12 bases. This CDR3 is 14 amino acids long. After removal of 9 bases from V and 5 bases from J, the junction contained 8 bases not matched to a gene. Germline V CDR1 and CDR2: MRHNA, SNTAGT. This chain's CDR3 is CASSAGTGGHEQYF. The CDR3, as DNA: TGTGCCAGTTCTGCCGGGACAGGGGGCCACGAGCAGTACTTC.

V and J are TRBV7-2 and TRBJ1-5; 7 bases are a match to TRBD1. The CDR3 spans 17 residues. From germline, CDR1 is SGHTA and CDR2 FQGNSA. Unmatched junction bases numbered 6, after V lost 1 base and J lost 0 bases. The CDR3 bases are TGTGCCAGCAGCTTAGGTGGGACAGCTTATAGCAATCAGCCCCAGCATTTT. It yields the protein CASSLGGTAYSNQPQHF.

CDR3 DNA: TGTGCCAGCAGCGAGACATTATTCACAGATACGCAGTATTTT. Residues: CASSETLFTDTQYF. The chain is built from TRBV27 and TRBJ2-3; D is unclear. The CDR3 extends over 14 amino acids. CDR1 MNHEY and CDR2 SMNVEV come from the germline V gene (reference sequence). The V end was cut by 6 bases, the J end by 2 bases, with 12 bases between.

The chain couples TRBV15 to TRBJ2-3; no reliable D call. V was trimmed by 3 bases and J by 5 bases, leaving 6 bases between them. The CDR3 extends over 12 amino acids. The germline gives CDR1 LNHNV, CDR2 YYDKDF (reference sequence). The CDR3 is CATSRPGDTQYF. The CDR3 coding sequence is TGTGCCACCAGCAGGCCGGGAGATACGCAGTATTTT.

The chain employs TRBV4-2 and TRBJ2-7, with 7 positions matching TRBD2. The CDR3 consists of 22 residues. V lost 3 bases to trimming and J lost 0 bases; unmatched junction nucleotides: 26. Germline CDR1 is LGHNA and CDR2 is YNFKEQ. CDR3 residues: CASSQRGFGSGPETPSSYEQYF. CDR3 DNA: TGTGCCAGCAGCCAGCGGGGGTTCGGGTCCGGGCCCGAGACCCCAAGCTCCTACGAGCAGTACTTC.

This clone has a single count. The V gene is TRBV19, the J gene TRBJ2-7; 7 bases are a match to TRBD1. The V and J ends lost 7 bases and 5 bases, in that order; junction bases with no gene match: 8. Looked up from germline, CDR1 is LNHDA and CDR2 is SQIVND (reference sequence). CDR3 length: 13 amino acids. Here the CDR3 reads CASTSDRAHEQYF. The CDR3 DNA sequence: TGTGCCAGTACCTCAGACAGGGCCCACGAGCAGTACTTC. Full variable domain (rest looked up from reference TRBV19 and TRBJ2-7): DGGITQSPKYLFRKEGQNVTLSCEQNLNHDAMYWYRQDPGQGLRLIYYSQIVNDFQKGDIAEGYSVSREKKESFPLTVTSAQKNPTAFYLCASTSDRAHEQYFGPGTRLTVT.

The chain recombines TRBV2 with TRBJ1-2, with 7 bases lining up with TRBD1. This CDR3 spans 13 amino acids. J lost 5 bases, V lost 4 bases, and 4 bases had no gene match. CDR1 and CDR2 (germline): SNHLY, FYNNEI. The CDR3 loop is CASSGTGSYGYTF. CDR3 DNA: TGTGCCAGCAGTGGGACAGGCAGTTATGGCTACACCTTC. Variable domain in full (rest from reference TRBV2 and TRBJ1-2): EPEVTQTPSHQVTQMGQEVILRCVPISNHLYFYWYRQILGQKVEFLVSFYNNEISEKSEIFDDQFSVERPDGSNFTLKIRSTKLEDSAMYFCASSGTGSYGYTFGSGTRLTVV.

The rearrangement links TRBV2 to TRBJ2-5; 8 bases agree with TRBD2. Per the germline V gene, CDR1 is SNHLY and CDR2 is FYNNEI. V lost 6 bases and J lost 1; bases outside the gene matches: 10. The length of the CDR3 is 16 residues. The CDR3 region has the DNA TGTGCCAGCAGAGTTCCGGGACTAGAGACCCAAGAGACCCAGTACTTC. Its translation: CASRVPGLETQETQYF. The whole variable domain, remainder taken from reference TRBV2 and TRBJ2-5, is EPEVTQTPSHQVTQMGQEVILRCVPISNHLYFYWYRQILGQKVEFLVSFYNNEISEKSEIFDDQFSVERPDGSNFTLKIRSTKLEDSAMYFCASRVPGLETQETQYFGPGTRLLVL.

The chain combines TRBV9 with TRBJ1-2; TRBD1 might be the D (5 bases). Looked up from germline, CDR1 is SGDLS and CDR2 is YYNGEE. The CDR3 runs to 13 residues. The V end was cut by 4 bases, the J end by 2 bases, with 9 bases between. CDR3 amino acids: CASSTRGNYGYTF. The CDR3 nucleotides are TGTGCCAGCAGCACCCGGGGGAACTATGGCTACACCTTC.

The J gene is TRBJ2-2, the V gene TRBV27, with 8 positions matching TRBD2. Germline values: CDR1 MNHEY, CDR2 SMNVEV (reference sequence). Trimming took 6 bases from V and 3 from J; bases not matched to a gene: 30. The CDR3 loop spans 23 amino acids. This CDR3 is CASSVPPLNPLLLAGGHTGELFF. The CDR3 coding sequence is TGTGCCAGCAGCGTTCCTCCCCTGAACCCCCTCCTGTTGGCGGGGGGTCACACCGGGGAGCTGTTTTTT.

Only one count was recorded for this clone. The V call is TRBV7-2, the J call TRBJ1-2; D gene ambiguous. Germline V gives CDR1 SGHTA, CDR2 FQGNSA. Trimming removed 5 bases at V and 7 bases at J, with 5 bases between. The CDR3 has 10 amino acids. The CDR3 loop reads CASSRAGYTF. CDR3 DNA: TGTGCCAGCAGCCGCGCTGGCTACACCTTC.

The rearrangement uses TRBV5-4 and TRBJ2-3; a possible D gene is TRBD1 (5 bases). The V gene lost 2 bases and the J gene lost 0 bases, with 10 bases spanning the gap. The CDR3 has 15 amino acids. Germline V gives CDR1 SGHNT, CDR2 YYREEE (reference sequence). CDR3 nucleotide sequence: TGTGCCAGCAGCTTCAGACAGACGAGCACAGATACGCAGTATTTT. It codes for CASSFRQTSTDTQYF.

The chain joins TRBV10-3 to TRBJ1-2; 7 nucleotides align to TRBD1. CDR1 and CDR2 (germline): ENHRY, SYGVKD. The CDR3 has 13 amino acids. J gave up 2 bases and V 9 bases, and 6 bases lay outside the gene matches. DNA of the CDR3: TGTGCCATACCGGGACAGTACAACTATGGCTACACCTTC. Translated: CAIPGQYNYGYTF.

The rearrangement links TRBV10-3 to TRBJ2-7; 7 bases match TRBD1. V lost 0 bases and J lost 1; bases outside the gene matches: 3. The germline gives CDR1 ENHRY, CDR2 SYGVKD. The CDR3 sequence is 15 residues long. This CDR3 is CAISESYRGSYEQYF. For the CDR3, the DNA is TGTGCCATCAGTGAGTCGTACAGGGGATCCTACGAGCAGTACTTC.